This T cell receptor beta chain derives from a study of beta chain features in type 1 diabetes. Broader study findings: Among patients with Type 1 diabetes, TCRB CDR3s were moderately but significantly shorter in every one of the four CD4+ subsets.

The authors reverse transcribed all of the isolated RNA, so sequencing captured expressed TCRB transcripts. Naive, central memory and regulatory T cell samples averaged roughly 3.5 million immunoSEQ reads each. The data were produced by immunoSEQ multiplex PCR, yet TCRdb's version contains in-frame clones alone and is incomplete. The data contain 600,000 to 700,000 clones, 9.5% to 15% of them singletons. The length of the CDR3 is 12 residues. Trimming took 4 bases from V and 3 from J, leaving 7 bases between them. Germline V lookup: CDR1 SQVTM, CDR2 ANQGSEA. As for this clone: Its antigen is undetermined.

Every donor had blood drawn once into heparin, around 120 mL on average. This clonotype originated in a man younger than 45 with type 1 diabetes. Specimen: naive CD4+ T cells from blood. The V call is TRBV29-1, the J call TRBJ2-1; D is unresolved. CDR3 DNA: TGCAGCGTTGCTCCTAGCTACAATGAGCAGTTCTTC. Translated, it gives CSVAPSYNEQFF.